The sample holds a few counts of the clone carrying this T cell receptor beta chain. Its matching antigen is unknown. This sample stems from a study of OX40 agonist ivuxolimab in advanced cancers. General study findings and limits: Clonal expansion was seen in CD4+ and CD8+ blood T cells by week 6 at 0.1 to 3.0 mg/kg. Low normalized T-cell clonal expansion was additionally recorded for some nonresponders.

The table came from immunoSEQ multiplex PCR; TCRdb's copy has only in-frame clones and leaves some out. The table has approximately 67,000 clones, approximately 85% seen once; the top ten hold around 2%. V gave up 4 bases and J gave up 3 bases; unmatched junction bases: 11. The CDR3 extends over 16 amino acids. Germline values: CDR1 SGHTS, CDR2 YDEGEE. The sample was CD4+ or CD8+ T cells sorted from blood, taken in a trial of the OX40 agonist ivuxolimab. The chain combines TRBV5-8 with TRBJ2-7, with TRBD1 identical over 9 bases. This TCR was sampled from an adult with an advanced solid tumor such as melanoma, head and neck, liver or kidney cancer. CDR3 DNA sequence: TGTGCCAGCAGCCTCCCGGGACAGGGTAATAGCTACGAGCAGTACTTC. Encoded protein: CASSLPGQGNSYEQYF. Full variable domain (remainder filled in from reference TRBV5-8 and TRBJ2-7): EAGVTQSPTHLIKTRGQQATLRCSPISGHTSVYWYQQALGLGLQFLLWYDEGEERNRGNFPPRFSGRQFPNYSSELNVNALELEDSALYLCASSLPGQGNSYEQYFGPGTRLTVT.